The next 21 T cell receptor beta chains were all read from a single sample in a study of shared clonotypes between healthy human individuals. Only in-frame clones appear in the TCRdb table, and some are missing; sequencing was by immunoSEQ multiplex PCR. The table has fewer than 650,000 clones, 76% seen once. Source material: PBMCs. All receptors come from a woman aged 40 to 49 in good health. Some clones in this sample may be carry-over from other donors' samples.

The chain is built from TRBV28 and TRBJ2-7, with D unclear. The germline CDR1 and CDR2 sequences are MDHEN and SYDVKM. V was shortened by 6 bases and J by 3 bases, with 6 bases between the two germline ends. This CDR3 is built from 11 residues. The CDR3 sequence is CASRQYYEQYF. The CDR3 DNA is TGTGCCAGCAGACAATACTACGAGCAGTACTTC.

In this sample, this clone turned up once. The rearrangement links TRBV6-6 to TRBJ1-2; D not resolved. In germline, CDR1 is MNHNY, CDR2 SVGAGI (reference sequence). The CDR3 sequence is 14 residues long. Trimming took 6 bases from V and 8 from J, leaving 19 bases between them. The CDR3 DNA reads TGTGCCAGCAGCTCCCGTATCGGACGGAGAGGCTACACCTTC. It is translated as CASSSRIGRRGYTF.

There are a few counts of this clone. Only one base separates this from a far larger clonotype, so it likely reflects a read error. No conserved phenylalanine or tryptophan is present at the end of the CDR3, so a read error is the likely explanation. The chain joins TRBV29-1 to TRBJ2-7; 7 bases are shared with TRBD1. The germline V gene has CDR1 SQVTM and CDR2 ANQGSEA. The CDR3 sequence is 14 residues long. The J segment lost 5 bases and the V segment lost 7 bases, leaving 14 bases of the junction unmatched. The CDR3 protein is CSALRGTALDEQYS. The CDR3 nucleotides are TGCAGCGCCCTGAGGGGGACAGCCTTGGACGAGCAGTACTCC.

J is TRBJ2-4 and V is TRBV7-2, with TRBD2 matching over 7 bases. Germline loops: CDR1 SGHTA, CDR2 FQGNSA. The CDR3 spans 14 residues. Trimming at V came to 4 bases and at J to 8 bases, leaving 8 bases not matched to a gene. CDR3 sequence: CASSSPSGGHIQYF. CDR3 sequence (DNA): TGTGCCAGCAGCTCTCCGTCGGGGGGACACATTCAGTACTTC.

This clone was observed a handful of times. The J gene is TRBJ2-7, the V gene TRBV6-6; D not certain. Trimming took 0 bases from V and 12 from J, leaving 21 bases between them. The CDR3 runs to 15 residues. CDR1 MNHNY and CDR2 SVGAGI come from the germline V gene (reference sequence). CDR3 nucleotides: TGTGCCAGCAGTTACTCGATGGATTCTCCCGAAAACTTGTACTTC. It translates to CASSYSMDSPENLYF.

The rearrangement links TRBV7-2 to TRBJ1-1; TRBD1 is a possible D gene (5 bases). V was shortened by 6 bases and J by 1 base, with 9 bases between the two germline ends. The CDR3 runs 13 residues. Germline V gene sequence: CDR1 SGHTA, CDR2 FQGNSA. The CDR3 loop reads CASSLQENTEAFF. The CDR3 DNA reads TGTGCCAGCAGTCTACAGGAGAACACTGAAGCTTTCTTT.

The gene calls are TRBV28 and TRBJ2-2, with D tentatively TRBD2 (5 bases). Germline CDR1 and CDR2: MDHEN and SYDVKM. The CDR3 consists of 15 residues. The V and J ends lost 8 bases and 2 bases respectively, with 15 bases between them. The CDR3 DNA reads TGTGCCAGCCGCCCGCCCAGCGGAAACACCGGGGAGCTGTTTTTT. Translation gives CASRPPSGNTGELFF.

This clone appeared a single time. A read error likely explains this, since a far larger clone differs by one base. Other nucleotide sequences in the sample specify the same CDR3. The rearrangement uses TRBV4-1 and TRBJ1-2, with TRBD1 as a possible D gene (6 bases). In germline, CDR1 is MGHRA, CDR2 YSYEKL. CDR3 length: 14 amino acids. The CDR3 loop reads CASSPGQMNYGYTF. The CDR3 DNA is TGCGCCAGCAGCCCCGGACAGATGAACTATGGTTACACCTTC.

The chain recombines TRBV5-8 with TRBJ1-4; TRBD1 might be the D (5 bases). The germline gives CDR1 SGHTS, CDR2 YDEGEE. The CDR3 spans 15 residues. V dropped 5 bases and J dropped 3 bases, with 14 bases sitting between them. CDR3 sequence: CASRLTGSPNEKLFF. DNA for the CDR3: TGTGCCAGCAGACTAACAGGTTCTCCTAATGAAAAACTGTTTTTT.

The chain couples TRBV2 to TRBJ1-5; 7 bases fit TRBD1. After removal of 7 bases from V and 15 bases from J, the junction contained 15 bases not matched to a gene. The CDR3 runs to 13 residues. The germline gives CDR1 SNHLY, CDR2 FYNNEI. The DNA of the CDR3 is TGTGCCAGCACCATTACTCAGACAGGGAGGGTGCATTTT. Translating gives CASTITQTGRVHF.

CDR3 coding DNA: TGTGCCAGCAGTGAAACGAGGACACCGTCGGGCTACACCTTC. Protein sequence: CASSETRTPSGYTF. The chain employs TRBV6-1 and TRBJ1-2; tentative D call: TRBD1 (5 bases). This CDR3 comprises 14 residues. The germline gives CDR1 MNHNS, CDR2 SASEGT. Between the trimmed V and J ends, which lost 2 bases and 8 bases, there was a span of 15 bases.

The chain employs TRBV7-2 and TRBJ2-7; 8 nucleotides match TRBD1. The V gene end was trimmed by 5 bases and the J gene end by 0 bases; junction bases not matched to a gene: 9. Germline CDR1 reads SGHTA; CDR2 reads FQGNSA. CDR3 length: 16 residues. The CDR3 spells CASSPRTGRSSYEQYF. CDR3 nucleotides: TGTGCCAGCAGCCCTCGGACAGGGAGGAGCTCCTACGAGCAGTACTTC. The full variable domain, its missing parts supplied by reference TRBV7-2 and TRBJ2-7, is GAGVSQSPSNKVTEKGKDVELRCDPISGHTALYWYRQSLGQGLEFLIYFQGNSAPDKSGLPSDRFSAERTGGSVSTLTIQRTQQEDSAVYLCASSPRTGRSSYEQYFGPGTRLTVT.

This chain connects TRBV25-1 to TRBJ2-7; no clear D gene. The CDR3 is 13 amino acids. Germline-derived CDR1 and CDR2 are MGHDK and SYGVNS. V lost 3 bases and J 3 bases, leaving 9 bases between the germline ends. CDR3 nucleotides: TGTGCCAGCAGTGAGGGTTCAAGCTACGAGCAGTACTTC. Its protein product is CASSEGSSYEQYF.

The rearrangement uses TRBV7-3 and TRBJ2-1; 7 positions agree with TRBD2. The V gene end was trimmed by 5 bases and the J gene end by 9 bases; junction bases not matched to a gene: 13. The germline V gene encodes CDR1 SGHTA and CDR2 FQGTGA. The CDR3 has 15 amino acids. DNA of the CDR3: TGTGCCAGCAGCCCTCCTGACGGGAGGAGGGGTGAGCAGTTCTTC. It is translated as CASSPPDGRRGEQFF.

This rearrangement joins TRBV27 to TRBJ2-7, with 8 bases that match TRBD1. The V gene end was trimmed by 2 bases and the J gene end by 3 bases; junction bases not matched to a gene: 3. The germline V gene encodes CDR1 MNHEY and CDR2 SMNVEV (reference sequence). The CDR3 is 14 amino acids. The CDR3 DNA is TGTGCCAGCAGTTTAGGGGGACAGGACTACGAGCAGTACTTC. Residues: CASSLGGQDYEQYF.

The V call is TRBV18, the J call TRBJ2-1, with 11 bases matching TRBD2. The CDR3 spans 16 residues. The V and J ends lost 4 bases and 9 bases, in that order; junction bases with no gene match: 11. CDR1 is KGHSH and CDR2 is LQKENI in the germline V gene. CDR3 loop: CASSHPVAGGDGEQFF. The DNA of the CDR3 is TGTGCCAGCTCACATCCAGTAGCGGGAGGGGATGGTGAGCAGTTCTTC.

This clone has a single count. The V gene is TRBV5-8, the J gene TRBJ1-2, with D possibly being TRBD1 (5 bases). The CDR3 is made up of 13 amino acids. V dropped 3 bases and J dropped 3 bases, with 9 bases sitting between them. The germline CDR1 and CDR2 sequences are SGHTS and YDEGEE. The CDR3 DNA reads as TGTGCCAGCAGCTCCTTACAGGACTATGGCTACACCTTC. It codes for CASSSLQDYGYTF.

The chain couples TRBV2 to TRBJ2-1; tentatively, D is TRBD1 (6 bases). CDR1 is SNHLY, CDR2 FYNNEI, per germline. The CDR3 runs to 14 residues. Trimming removed 2 bases at V and 7 bases at J, with 12 bases between. CDR3 sequence (DNA): TGTGCCAGCAGTGAACAGGGGTTCGGGAATGAGCAGTTCTTC. This translates into CASSEQGFGNEQFF.

The chain uses TRBV5-4 and TRBJ2-3, with TRBD2 identical over 15 bases. V was clipped by 1 base and J by 4 bases; unmatched bases: 4. This CDR3 has 17 residues. The germline V gene has CDR1 SGHNT and CDR2 YYREEE (reference sequence). CDR3 residues: CASSLYGLAGGADTQYF. The CDR3 DNA reads as TGTGCCAGCAGCTTGTATGGACTAGCGGGAGGGGCAGATACGCAGTATTTT.

This chain connects TRBV29-1 to TRBJ1-1, with 7 bases matching TRBD1. The trim removed 6 bases at V and 5 bases at J, leaving 6 bases unmatched. The CDR3 is made up of 12 amino acids. Germline-derived CDR1 and CDR2 are SQVTM and ANQGSEA. The CDR3 region has the DNA TGCAGCGTCCGGACAGGAGGGACTGAAGCTTTCTTT. Protein: CSVRTGGTEAFF.

This sequence joins TRBV10-2 and TRBJ2-7; 9 nucleotides match TRBD2. The CDR3 has 13 amino acids. The V gene end was trimmed by 11 bases and the J gene end by 3 bases; junction bases not matched to a gene: 8. Germline V gene data show CDR1 as WSHSY and CDR2 as SAAADI. The CDR3 DNA follows: TGCGCCGCCTGTGGGACTAGCTGCTACGAGCAGTACTTC. It encodes CAACGTSCYEQYF.